This T cell receptor beta chain came from a study of a mutant IDH1 vaccine in newly diagnosed glioma. Regarding this clone: Its antigen is unidentified.

Germline-derived CDR1 and CDR2 are SEHNR and FQNEAQ (reference sequence). V lost 4 bases and J lost 0; bases outside the gene matches: 7. CDR3 length: 18 residues. TCRdb's table, derived via immunoSEQ multiplex PCR, lists solely in-frame clones and lacks some. The sample has tens of thousands of clones, roughly 86% seen once. The time point is: week 47, end of study. A single vaccine dose contained 300 ug of mutant IDH1 20-mer peptide, and topical imiquimod was used with it. The specimen was PBMCs, collected from a glioma patient whose treatment included an IDH1 peptide vaccine. The TCR sequence derives from a woman between 50 and 59 years old with glioma. This chain uses TRBV7-9 with TRBJ2-1, with TRBD2 matching over 12 bases. The CDR3 region is CASSSPGLAGPSYNEQFF. In DNA form, the CDR3 reads TGTGCCAGCAGCTCTCCGGGACTAGCGGGTCCCTCCTACAATGAGCAGTTCTTC.